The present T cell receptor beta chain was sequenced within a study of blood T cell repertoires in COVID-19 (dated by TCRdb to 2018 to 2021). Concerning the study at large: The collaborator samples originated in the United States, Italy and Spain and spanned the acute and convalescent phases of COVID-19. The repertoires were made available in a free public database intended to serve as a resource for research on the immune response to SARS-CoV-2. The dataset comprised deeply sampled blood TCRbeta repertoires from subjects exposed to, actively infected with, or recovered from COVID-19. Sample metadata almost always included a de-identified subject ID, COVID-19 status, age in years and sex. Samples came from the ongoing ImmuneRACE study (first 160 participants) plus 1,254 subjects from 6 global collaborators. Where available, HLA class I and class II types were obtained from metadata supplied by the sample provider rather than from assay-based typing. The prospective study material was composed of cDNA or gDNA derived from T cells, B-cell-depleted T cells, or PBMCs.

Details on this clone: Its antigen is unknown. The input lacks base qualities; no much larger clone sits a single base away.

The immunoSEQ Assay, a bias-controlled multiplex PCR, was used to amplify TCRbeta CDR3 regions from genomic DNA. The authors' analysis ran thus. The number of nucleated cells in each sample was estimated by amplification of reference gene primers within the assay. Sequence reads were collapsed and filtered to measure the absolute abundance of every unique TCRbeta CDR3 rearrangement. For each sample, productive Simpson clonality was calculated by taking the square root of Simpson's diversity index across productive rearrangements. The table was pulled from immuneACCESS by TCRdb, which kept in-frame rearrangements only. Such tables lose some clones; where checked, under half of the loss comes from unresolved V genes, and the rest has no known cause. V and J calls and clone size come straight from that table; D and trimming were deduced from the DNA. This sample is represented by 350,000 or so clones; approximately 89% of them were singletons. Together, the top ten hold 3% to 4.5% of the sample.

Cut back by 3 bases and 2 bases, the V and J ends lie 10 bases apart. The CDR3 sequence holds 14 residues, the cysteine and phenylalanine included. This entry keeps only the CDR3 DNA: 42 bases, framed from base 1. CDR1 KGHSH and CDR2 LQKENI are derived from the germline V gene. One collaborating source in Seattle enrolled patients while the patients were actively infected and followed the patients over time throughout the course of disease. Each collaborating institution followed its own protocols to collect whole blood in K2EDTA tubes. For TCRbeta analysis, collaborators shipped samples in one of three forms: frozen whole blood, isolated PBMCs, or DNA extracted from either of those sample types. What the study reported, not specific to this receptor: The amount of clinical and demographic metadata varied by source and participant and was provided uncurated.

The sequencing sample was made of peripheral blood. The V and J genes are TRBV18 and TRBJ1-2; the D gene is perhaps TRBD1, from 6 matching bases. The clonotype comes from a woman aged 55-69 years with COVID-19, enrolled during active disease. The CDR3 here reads CASSPSGQNYGYTF. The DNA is TGTGCCAGCTCACCGTCCGGACAGAACTATGGCTACACCTTC.